A single T cell receptor beta chain is shown here with its context. It has no known antigen specificity. Base quality data are lacking; no much larger clone is found one base away. Reading the germline V gene gives CDR1 SGHVS and CDR2 FQNEAQ. V loses 1 base at its end and J loses 6 bases; junction bases beyond the gene matches: 9. The CDR3, cysteine through phenylalanine, is 15 amino acids long. Just CDR3 DNA is preserved here, 45 bases in frame from base 1. The data belong to a study of blood T cells in healthy people across ages (dated by TCRdb to 2015 to 2017). For context, the study as a whole: In model experiments, template switching captured roughly one uniquely barcoded TCR beta cDNA molecule for every two T cells. Donors of different ages were randomly distributed across sequencing lanes to avoid experimental bias. For two donors (one aged 18 to 30 and one aged 80 or older), the study analyzed two additional independent replicas of 1 million unique cDNA reads from the same blood draw. Using deep sequencing normalized with unique cDNA molecular identifiers, the study measured how TCR beta repertoire diversity changes with age. The donors were divided into four age groups: young (average about 15 years), middle-aged (approximately 39), aged (about 60) and long-lived (around 80). The research as a whole found: Donor CMV infection status was unknown, potentially confounding age-related changes in expanded clonotypes. Estimates of total diversity based on one million sequenced T cells were regarded as lower bounds and as underestimates. Compared with the aged group, more naive CD4+ T cells, fewer expanded clones and increased TCR diversity were shown by the long-lived group, suggesting age selection. Since profiling was done on bulk unsorted PBMCs, naive and antigen-experienced compartments could not be conclusively compared. Observed TCR beta diversity per million T cells fell roughly linearly with age, and a significant reduction was already apparent by age around 40. There was a strong correlation between observed TCR beta diversity and the percentage of naive T cells measured by flow cytometry.

The donors were some 39 Caucasian individuals from Russia, aged 6 to 90 years, who were systemically healthy. About 10 milliliters of peripheral blood were collected from each donor into EDTA-treated Vacutainer tubes. PBMCs were isolated by Ficoll-Paque density-gradient centrifugation, with at least 6.5 million obtained per sample. Total RNA, at least 6 micrograms per sample, was extracted from PBMCs with Trizol reagent. The percentages of naive CD45RAhigh/CD27high T cells were determined by flow cytometry on a PBMC aliquot from every donor. Receptor libraries were prepared by 5' RACE. Sequencing used an Illumina HiSeq 2500. A second PCR of about 7 to 12 cycles was run with a J-beta primer mix and a sample-barcoded 5' primer. A template-switch 5' adaptor carrying 12 random nucleotides introduced a unique molecular identifier onto each TCR beta cDNA molecule. Each sample yielded at least 2.5 million CDR3-containing paired-end reads. First-strand cDNA was synthesized from all RNA with the Mint cDNA synthesis kit, primed by a TRBC-specific oligonucleotide. Following uracil-DNA glycosylase treatment, a first 18-cycle PCR with universal primers M1SS and BC2_uni_R was performed on all cDNA. From the authors' description of their analysis: Normalization of each sample was performed by random selection of 1 million high-quality reads, each carrying a distinct molecular identifier. Reads sharing molecular identifiers were discarded rather than binned into consensus sequences. MiTCR, run with a Q25 quality threshold and the strictest error-elimination algorithm, handled CDR3 identification, clonotype clustering and error correction. A nonparametric unseen species model with Euler transformation was used to estimate lower-bound total TCR beta diversity. In TCRdb, the public reads were trimmed at Q25 with fastp and aligned with MiXCR, with productive beta chains retained. Every entry covers one CDR3 protein and lists the most common genes and DNA from its rows. It is TCRdb's table, rather than the study itself, that gives the V and J calls and clone size. Counted in this sample were 650,000 to 700,000 distinct CDR3 sequences; 52% of them appeared once. Together, the top ten hold about 13% of the sample.

Sample: blood. The source is an elderly woman in good health. Here the chain combines TRBV7-8 and TRBJ2-7, and TRBD1 matches 7 of the central bases. The CDR3 loop reads CASSLVRGPVAEQYF. The nucleotide sequence reads as follows: TGTGCCAGCAGCTTAGTGAGGGGGCCAGTCGCCGAGCAGTACTTC.